This T cell receptor (beta chain) is from a study of CXCR3-negative and CXCR3-positive naive CD8 T cells. Regarding the study as a whole: Relative to CXCR3-negative naive cells, CXCR3-positive naive cells had more hydrophobic TRB CDR3s.

As concerns this clonotype: The target antigen is unknown.

The CDR3 covers 17 residues. Germline values: CDR1 SGHKS, CDR2 YYEKEE (reference sequence). A CD45RO-CCR7+CD27+CD95- profile was what naive CD8+ T cells displayed. TRB cDNA was prepared as libraries by UMI-labeled 5' RACE. From the 5' RACE reads, TCRdb lists one entry per CDR3 protein and no DNA. The sample has under 150,000 distinct CDR3 sequences, and its top ten clones hold roughly 0.62%. The rearrangement uses TRBV5-5 and TRBJ1-1; TCRdb outputs TRBD1, but without DNA this stays unchecked. Sequenced input: naive CXCR3+ CD8+ T cells from blood. Subset defined: CD45RO-CCR7+CD27+CD95- naive CD8+ T cells expressing CXCR3 (TNR3+). The TCR comes from a human donor in good health. Some clones in this sample may be carry-over from other donors' samples. The CDR3 loop is CASSPRGDSVMNTEAFF.